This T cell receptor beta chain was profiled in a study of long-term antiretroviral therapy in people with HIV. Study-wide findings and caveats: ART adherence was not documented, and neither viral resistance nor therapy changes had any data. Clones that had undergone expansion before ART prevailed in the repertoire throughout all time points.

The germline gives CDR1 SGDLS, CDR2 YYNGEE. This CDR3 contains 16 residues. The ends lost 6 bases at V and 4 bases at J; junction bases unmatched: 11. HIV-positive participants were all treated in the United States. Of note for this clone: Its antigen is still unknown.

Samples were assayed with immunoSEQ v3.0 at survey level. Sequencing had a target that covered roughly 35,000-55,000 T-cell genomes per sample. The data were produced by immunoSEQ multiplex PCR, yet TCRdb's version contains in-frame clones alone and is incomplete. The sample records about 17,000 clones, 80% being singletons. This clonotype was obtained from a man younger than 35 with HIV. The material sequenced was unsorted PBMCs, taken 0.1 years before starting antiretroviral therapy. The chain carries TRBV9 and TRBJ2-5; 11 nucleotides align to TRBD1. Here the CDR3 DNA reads TGTGCCAGCACGAAAGAGGGGGGACAGGGGGGAGAGACCCAGTACTTC. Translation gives CASTKEGGQGGETQYF. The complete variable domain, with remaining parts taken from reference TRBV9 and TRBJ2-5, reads DSGVTQTPKHLITATGQRVTLRCSPRSGDLSVYWYQQSLDQGLQFLIQYYNGEERAKGNILERFSAQQFPDLHSELNLSSLELGDSALYFCASTKEGGQGGETQYFGPGTRLLVL.